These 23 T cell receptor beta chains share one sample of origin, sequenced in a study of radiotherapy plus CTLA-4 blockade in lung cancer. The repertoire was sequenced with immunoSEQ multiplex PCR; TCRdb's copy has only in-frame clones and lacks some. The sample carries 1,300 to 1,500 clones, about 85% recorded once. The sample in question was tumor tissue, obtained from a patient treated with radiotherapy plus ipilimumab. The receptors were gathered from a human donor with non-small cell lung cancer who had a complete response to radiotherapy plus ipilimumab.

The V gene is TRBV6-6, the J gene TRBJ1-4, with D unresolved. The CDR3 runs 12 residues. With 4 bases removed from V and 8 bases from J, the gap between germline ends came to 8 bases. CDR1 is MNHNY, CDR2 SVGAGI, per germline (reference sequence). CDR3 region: CASSSGWEKLFF. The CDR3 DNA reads TGTGCCAGCAGTTCAGGTTGGGAAAAACTGTTTTTT.

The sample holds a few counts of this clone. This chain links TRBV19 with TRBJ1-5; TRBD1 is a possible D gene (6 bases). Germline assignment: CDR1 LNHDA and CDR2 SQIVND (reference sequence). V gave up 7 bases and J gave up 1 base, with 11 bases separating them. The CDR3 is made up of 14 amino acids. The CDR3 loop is CASTKGGSNQPQHF. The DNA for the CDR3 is TGTGCCAGTACCAAAGGGGGAAGCAATCAGCCCCAGCATTTT.

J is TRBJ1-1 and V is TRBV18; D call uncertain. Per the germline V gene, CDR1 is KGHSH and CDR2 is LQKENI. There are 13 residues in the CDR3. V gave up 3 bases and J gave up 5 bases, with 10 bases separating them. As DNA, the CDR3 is TGTGCCAGCTCACCGGGGAGGGTTACTGAAGCTTTCTTT. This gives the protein CASSPGRVTEAFF.

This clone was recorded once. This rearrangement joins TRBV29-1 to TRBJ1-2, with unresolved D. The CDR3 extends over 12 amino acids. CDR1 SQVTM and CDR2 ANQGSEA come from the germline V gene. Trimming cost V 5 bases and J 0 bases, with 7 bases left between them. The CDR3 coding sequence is TGCAGCGTTTTAACAGCTAACTATGGCTACACCTTC. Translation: CSVLTANYGYTF.

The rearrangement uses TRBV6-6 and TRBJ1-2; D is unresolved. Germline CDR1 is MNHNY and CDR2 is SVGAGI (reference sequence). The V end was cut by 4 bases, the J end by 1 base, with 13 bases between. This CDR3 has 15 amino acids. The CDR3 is CASSFSWADNYGYTF. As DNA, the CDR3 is TGTGCCAGCAGTTTCTCTTGGGCCGATAACTATGGCTACACCTTC.

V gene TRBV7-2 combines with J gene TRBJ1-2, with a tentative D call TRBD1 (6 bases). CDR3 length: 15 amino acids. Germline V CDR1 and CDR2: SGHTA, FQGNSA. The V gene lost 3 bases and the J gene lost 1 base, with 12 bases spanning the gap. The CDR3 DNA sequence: TGTGCCAGCAGCTTTAGAGGGGGGCTTAACTATGGCTACACCTTC. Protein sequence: CASSFRGGLNYGYTF.

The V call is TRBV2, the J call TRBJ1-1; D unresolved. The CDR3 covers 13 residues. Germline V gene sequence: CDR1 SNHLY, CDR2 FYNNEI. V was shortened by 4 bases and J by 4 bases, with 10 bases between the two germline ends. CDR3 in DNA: TGTGCCAGCAGTGTTCGGAGAACCACTGAAGCTTTCTTT. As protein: CASSVRRTTEAFF.

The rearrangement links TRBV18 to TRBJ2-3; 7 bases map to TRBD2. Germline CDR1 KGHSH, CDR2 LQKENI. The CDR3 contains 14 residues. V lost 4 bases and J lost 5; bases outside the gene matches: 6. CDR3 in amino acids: CASSRSGRGDTQYF. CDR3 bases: TGTGCCAGCTCACGTTCGGGGAGGGGAGATACGCAGTATTTT.

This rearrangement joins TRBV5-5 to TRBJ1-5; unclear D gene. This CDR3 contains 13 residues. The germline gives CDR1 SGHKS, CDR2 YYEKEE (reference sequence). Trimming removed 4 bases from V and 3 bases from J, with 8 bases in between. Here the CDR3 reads CASSEENNQPQHF. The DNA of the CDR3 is TGTGCCAGCAGCGAGGAAAACAATCAGCCCCAGCATTTT.

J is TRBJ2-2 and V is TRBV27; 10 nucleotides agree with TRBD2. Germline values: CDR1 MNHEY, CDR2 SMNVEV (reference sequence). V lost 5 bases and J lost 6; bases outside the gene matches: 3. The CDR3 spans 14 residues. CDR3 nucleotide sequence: TGTGCCAGCAGTACGCTAGCGGGGGCCGGGGAGCTGTTTTTT. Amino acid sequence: CASSTLAGAGELFF.

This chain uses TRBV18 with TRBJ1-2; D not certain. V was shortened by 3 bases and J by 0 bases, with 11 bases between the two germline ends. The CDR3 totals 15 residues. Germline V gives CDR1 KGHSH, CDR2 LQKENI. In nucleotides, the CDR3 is TGTGCCAGCTCACCGTCGGTGACTACTAACTATGGCTACACCTTC. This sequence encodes CASSPSVTTNYGYTF.

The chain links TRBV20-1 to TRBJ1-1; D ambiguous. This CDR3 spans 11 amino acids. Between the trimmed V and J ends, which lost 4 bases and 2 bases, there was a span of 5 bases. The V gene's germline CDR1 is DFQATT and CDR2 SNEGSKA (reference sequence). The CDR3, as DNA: TGCAGTGCTATAAAAAACACTGAAGCTTTCTTT. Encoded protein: CSAIKNTEAFF.

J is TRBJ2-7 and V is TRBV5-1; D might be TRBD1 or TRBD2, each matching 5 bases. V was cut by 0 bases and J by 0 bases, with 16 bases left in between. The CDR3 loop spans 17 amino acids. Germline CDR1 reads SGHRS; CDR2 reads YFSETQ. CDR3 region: CASSLARPGRLSYEQYF. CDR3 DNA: TGCGCCAGCAGCTTGGCCCGCCCGGGACGGCTCTCCTACGAGCAGTACTTC.

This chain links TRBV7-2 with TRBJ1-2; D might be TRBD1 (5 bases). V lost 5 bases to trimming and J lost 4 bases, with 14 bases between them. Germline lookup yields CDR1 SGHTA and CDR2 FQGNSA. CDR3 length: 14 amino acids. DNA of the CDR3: TGTGCCAGCAGCCCTCCAGACAGCTCCTATGGCTACACCTTC. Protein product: CASSPPDSSYGYTF.

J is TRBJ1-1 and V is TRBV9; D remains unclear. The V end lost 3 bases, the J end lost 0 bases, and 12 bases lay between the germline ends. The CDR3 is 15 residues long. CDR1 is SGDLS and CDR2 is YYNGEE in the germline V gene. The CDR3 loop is CASSADGWLNTEAFF. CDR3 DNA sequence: TGTGCCAGCAGCGCAGACGGGTGGCTGAACACTGAAGCTTTCTTT.

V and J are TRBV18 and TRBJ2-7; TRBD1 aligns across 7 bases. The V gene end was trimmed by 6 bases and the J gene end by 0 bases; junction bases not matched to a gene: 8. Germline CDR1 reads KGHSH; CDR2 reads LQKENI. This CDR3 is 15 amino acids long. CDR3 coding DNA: TGTGCCAGCTCCCCCGACAGGGCGAGCTCCTACGAGCAGTACGTC. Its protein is CASSPDRASSYEQYV.

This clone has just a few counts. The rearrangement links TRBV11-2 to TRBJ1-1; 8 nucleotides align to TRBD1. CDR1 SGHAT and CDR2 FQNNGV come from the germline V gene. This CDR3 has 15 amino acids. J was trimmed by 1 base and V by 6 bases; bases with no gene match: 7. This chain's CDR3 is CASRYAGQGNTEAFF. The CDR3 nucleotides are TGTGCCAGCAGATACGCCGGACAGGGGAACACTGAAGCTTTCTTT.

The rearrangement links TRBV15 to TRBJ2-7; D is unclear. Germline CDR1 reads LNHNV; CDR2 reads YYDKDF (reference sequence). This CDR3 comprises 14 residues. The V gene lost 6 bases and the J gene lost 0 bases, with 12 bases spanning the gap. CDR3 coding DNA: TGTGCCACCAGGTCCGATGTAGACTCCTACGAGCAGTACTTC. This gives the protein CATRSDVDSYEQYF.

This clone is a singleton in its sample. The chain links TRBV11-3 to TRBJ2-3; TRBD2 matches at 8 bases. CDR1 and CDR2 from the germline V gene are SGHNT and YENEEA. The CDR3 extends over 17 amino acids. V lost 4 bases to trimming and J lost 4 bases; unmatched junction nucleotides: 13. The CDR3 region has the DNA TGTGCCAGCAGCTCAGGACTAGCTTCCCCTGGGGCAGATACGCAGTATTTT. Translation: CASSSGLASPGADTQYF. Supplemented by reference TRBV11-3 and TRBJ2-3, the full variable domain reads EAGVVQSPRYKIIEKKQPVAFWCNPISGHNTLYWYLQNLGQGPELLIRYENEEAVDDSQLPKDRFSAERLKGVDSTLKIQPAELGDSAVYLCASSSGLASPGADTQYFGPGTRLTVL.

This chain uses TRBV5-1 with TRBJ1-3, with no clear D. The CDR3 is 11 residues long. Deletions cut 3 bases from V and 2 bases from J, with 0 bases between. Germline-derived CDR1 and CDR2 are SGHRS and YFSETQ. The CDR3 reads CASSSGNTIYF. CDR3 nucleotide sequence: TGCGCCAGCAGCTCTGGAAACACCATATATTTT.

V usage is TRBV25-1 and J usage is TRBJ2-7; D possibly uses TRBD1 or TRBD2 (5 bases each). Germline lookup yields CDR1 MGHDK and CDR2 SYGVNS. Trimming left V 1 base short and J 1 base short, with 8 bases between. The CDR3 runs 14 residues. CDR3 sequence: CASSESGRSYEQYF. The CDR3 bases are TGTGCCAGCAGTGAATCGGGGCGATCCTACGAGCAGTACTTC.

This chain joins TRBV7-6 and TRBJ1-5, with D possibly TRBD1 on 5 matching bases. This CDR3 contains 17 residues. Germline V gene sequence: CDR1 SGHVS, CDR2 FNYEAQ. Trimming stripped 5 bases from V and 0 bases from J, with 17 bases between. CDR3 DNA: TGTGCCAGCAGCCCCGGTGACAGCCTAGATAGCAATCAGCCCCAGCATTTT. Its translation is CASSPGDSLDSNQPQHF.

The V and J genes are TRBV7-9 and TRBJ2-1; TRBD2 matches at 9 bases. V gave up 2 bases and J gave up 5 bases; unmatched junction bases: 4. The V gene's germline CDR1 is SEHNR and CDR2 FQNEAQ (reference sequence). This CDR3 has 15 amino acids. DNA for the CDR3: TGTGCCAGCAGCTTATTAGTAGCGGGGGACAATGAGCAGTTCTTC. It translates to CASSLLVAGDNEQFF. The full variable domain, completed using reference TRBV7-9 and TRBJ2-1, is DTGVSQNPRHKITKRGQNVTFRCDPISEHNRLYWYRQTLGQGPEFLTYFQNEAQLEKSRLLSDRFSAERPKGSFSTLEIQRTEQGDSAMYLCASSLLVAGDNEQFFGPGTRLTVL.